One sample yielded the 17 T cell receptor beta chains listed below, sequenced in a study of Ad26.COV2.S vaccination and SARS-CoV-2 variants. Treatment described: roughly 19 received Ad26.COV2.S at low or high dose, single or two shots; a few received placebo; per-sample allocation not given. All samples were drawn on day 63, counting from the first vaccine or placebo injection. Generated by immunoSEQ multiplex PCR, the TCRdb table keeps only in-frame clones and is missing some. This table has around 270,000 clones, around 90% appearing once. Sequences were derived from peripheral blood, sampled in a trial of Ad26.COV2.S vaccine versus placebo. Receptor source: a person aged 18-60 years who received the Ad26.COV2.S COVID-19 vaccine or a placebo.

The CDR3 loop is CASSFFRLKENTQYF. In nucleotides, the CDR3 is TGTGCCAGCAGCTTTTTCAGGCTTAAAGAGAATACGCAGTATTTT. V usage is TRBV11-2 and J usage is TRBJ2-3; D unclear. The germline V gene has CDR1 SGHAT and CDR2 FQNNGV. The germline V and J ends were trimmed by 3 bases and 7 bases, with 17 bases remaining between them. This CDR3 contains 15 residues.

The count of this clone is one. The chain uses TRBV12-3 or TRBV12-4 and TRBJ2-5; D is ambiguous. The V and J ends lost 8 bases and 5 bases respectively, with 12 bases between them. The CDR3 has 12 residues. CDR3 loop: CASGRTEETQYF. The CDR3 nucleotides read TGTGCCAGCGGACGGACCGAGGAGACCCAGTACTTC.

This sequence joins TRBV7-9 and TRBJ1-1, with D perhaps matching TRBD1 (5 bases). This CDR3 region has 15 residues. V was clipped by 0 bases and J by 2 bases, with 10 bases between them. Germline CDR1 reads SEHNR; CDR2 reads FQNEAQ (reference sequence). CDR3: CASSLAPTANTEAFF. The DNA of the CDR3 is TGTGCCAGCAGCTTAGCTCCGACAGCCAACACTGAAGCTTTCTTT.

The rearrangement links TRBV9 to TRBJ2-3; D is uncertain. Trimming removed 3 bases at V and 0 bases at J, with 8 bases between. This CDR3 comprises 14 residues. Germline CDR1 reads SGDLS; CDR2 reads YYNGEE. Written as DNA, the CDR3 is TGTGCCAGCAGCGGGAGTGGTAGCACAGATACGCAGTATTTT. Its translation is CASSGSGSTDTQYF.

The chain carries TRBV19 and TRBJ1-1; tentatively, D is TRBD1 (6 bases). The ends were cut back, 8 bases at V and 7 bases at J, with 14 bases in the middle. The germline gives CDR1 LNHDA, CDR2 SQIVND (reference sequence). This CDR3 is built from 12 residues. The CDR3 region is CASGTGGLEAFF. CDR3 in DNA: TGTGCCAGTGGAACCGGGGGCCTTGAAGCTTTCTTT.

The chain joins TRBV6-5 to TRBJ2-2; 8 positions agree with TRBD2. Germline assignment: CDR1 MNHEY and CDR2 SVGAGI. The V gene end was trimmed by 6 bases and the J gene end by 5 bases; junction bases not matched to a gene: 5. This CDR3 spans 14 amino acids. CDR3 in amino acids: CASRTERETGELFF. The DNA for the CDR3 is TGTGCCAGCAGGACGGAGCGGGAGACCGGGGAGCTGTTTTTT.

This chain links TRBV7-2 with TRBJ2-7; D uncertain. The ends were cut back, 2 bases at V and 0 bases at J, with 5 bases in the middle. Germline lookup yields CDR1 SGHTA and CDR2 FQGNSA. The CDR3 length is 13 residues. The CDR3 here is CASSLQSSYEQYV. The CDR3 DNA is TGTGCCAGCAGCTTACAGAGCTCCTACGAGCAGTACGTC.

V gene TRBV13 combines with J gene TRBJ2-1, with 14 bases fitting TRBD2. Unmatched junction bases numbered 7, after V lost 0 bases and J lost 9 bases. Germline CDR1 reads PRHDT; CDR2 reads FYEKMQ (reference sequence). This CDR3 region has 17 residues. CDR3 residues: CASSLGPTSGGAAEQFF. DNA for the CDR3: TGTGCCAGCAGCTTAGGGCCGACTAGCGGGGGGGCAGCTGAGCAGTTCTTC.

The genes are TRBV2 and TRBJ1-1; no clear D gene. Germline loops: CDR1 SNHLY, CDR2 FYNNEI. The CDR3 contains 14 residues. V lost 4 bases, J lost 5 bases, and 14 bases lay in between. CDR3 bases: TGTGCCAGCAGTGGGAGGCGACTCATGACTGAAGCTTTCTTT. Its translation: CASSGRRLMTEAFF. Full variable domain (rest looked up from reference TRBV2 and TRBJ1-1): EPEVTQTPSHQVTQMGQEVILRCVPISNHLYFYWYRQILGQKVEFLVSFYNNEISEKSEIFDDQFSVERPDGSNFTLKIRSTKLEDSAMYFCASSGRRLMTEAFFGQGTRLTVV.

The gene calls are TRBV3-1 (or the pseudogene TRBV3-2) and TRBJ1-5; D remains unclear. The CDR3 contains 13 residues. Between the trimmed V and J ends, which lost 6 bases and 7 bases, there was a span of 13 bases. Germline lookup yields CDR1 LGHDT and CDR2 YNNKEL (reference sequence). CDR3 bases: TGTGCCAGCAGTCTCCGGGGAGGGCAGCCCCAGCATTTT. Encoded protein: CASSLRGGQPQHF.

The CDR3 is CAWRTSGLSTDTQYF. In DNA, the CDR3 is TGTGCCTGGAGAACCAGCGGCCTTAGCACAGATACGCAGTATTTT. The chain combines TRBV30 with TRBJ2-3, with TRBD2 as a possible D gene (5 bases). CDR1 and CDR2 (germline): GTSNPN, SVGIG (reference sequence). The CDR3 is 15 residues long. The V end lost 3 bases, the J end lost 0 bases, and 13 bases lay between the germline ends.

The chain is built from TRBV25-1 and TRBJ1-2, with D possibly being TRBD1 (6 bases). Trimming stripped 4 bases from V and 4 bases from J, with 16 bases between. This CDR3 comprises 15 residues. The germline V gene has CDR1 MGHDK and CDR2 SYGVNS. CDR3 sequence: CASSGRTGALYGYTF. DNA of the CDR3: TGTGCCAGCAGTGGGCGTACGGGGGCCCTCTATGGCTACACCTTC.

The chain couples TRBV4-3 to TRBJ2-1; 8 positions match TRBD2. CDR1 is LGHNA and CDR2 is YSLEER in the germline V gene. The V gene end was trimmed by 3 bases and the J gene end by 1 base; junction bases not matched to a gene: 8. The CDR3 has 17 residues. As DNA, the CDR3 is TGCGCCAGCAGCCACCGAAGTGCGGGAGGATCCTACAATGAGCAGTTCTTC. Amino acid sequence: CASSHRSAGGSYNEQFF.

The chain employs TRBV5-1 and TRBJ2-3; 10 bases fit TRBD2. Germline V gene lookup returns CDR1 SGHRS and CDR2 YFSETQ. The CDR3 runs 16 residues. V gave up 4 bases and J gave up 4 bases; unmatched junction bases: 9. CDR3 nucleotides: TGCGCCAGCAGCACCCCGCTAGCGGGAGCCCCAGATACGCAGTATTTT. Amino acid sequence: CASSTPLAGAPDTQYF.

The gene calls are TRBV19 and TRBJ2-1, with D tentatively TRBD2 (5 bases). Germline-derived CDR1 and CDR2 are LNHDA and SQIVND (reference sequence). The CDR3 runs to 13 residues. Trimming removed 1 base at V and 7 bases at J, with 8 bases between. CDR3 protein: CASSIGTRNEQFF. CDR3 in DNA: TGTGCCAGTAGTATAGGAACTAGGAATGAGCAGTTCTTC.

The chain is built from TRBV29-1 and TRBJ2-2; D gene unclear. V lost 7 bases, J lost 4 bases, and 10 bases lay in between. The CDR3 is 12 amino acids. Germline CDR1 and CDR2: SQVTM and ANQGSEA. The CDR3 sequence: CSGTVFTGELFF. The CDR3 DNA follows: TGCAGCGGTACAGTATTCACCGGGGAGCTGTTTTTT.

The rearrangement joins TRBV7-9 to TRBJ1-3; D is ambiguous. The CDR3 is made up of 15 amino acids. CDR1 and CDR2 (germline): SEHNR, FQNEAQ (reference sequence). The ends were cut back, 3 bases at V and 3 bases at J, with 12 bases in the middle. CDR3 residues: CASSLGAGDGNTIYF. DNA of the CDR3: TGTGCCAGCAGCTTGGGCGCAGGAGATGGAAACACCATATATTTT.